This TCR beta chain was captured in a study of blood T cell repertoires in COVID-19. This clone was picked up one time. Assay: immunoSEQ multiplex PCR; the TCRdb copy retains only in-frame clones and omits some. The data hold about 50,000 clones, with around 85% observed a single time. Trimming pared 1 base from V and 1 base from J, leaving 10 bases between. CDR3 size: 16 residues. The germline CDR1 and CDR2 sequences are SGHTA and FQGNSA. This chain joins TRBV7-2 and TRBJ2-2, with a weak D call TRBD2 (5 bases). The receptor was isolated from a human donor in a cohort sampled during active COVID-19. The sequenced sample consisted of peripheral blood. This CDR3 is CASSLGSSLNTGELFF. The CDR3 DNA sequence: TGTGCCAGCAGCTTAGGTTCTAGCCTGAACACCGGGGAGCTGTTTTTT. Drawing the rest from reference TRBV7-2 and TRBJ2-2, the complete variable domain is GAGVSQSPSNKVTEKGKDVELRCDPISGHTALYWYRQSLGQGLEFLIYFQGNSAPDKSGLPSDRFSAERTGGSVSTLTIQRTQQEDSAVYLCASSLGSSLNTGELFFGEGSRLTVL.